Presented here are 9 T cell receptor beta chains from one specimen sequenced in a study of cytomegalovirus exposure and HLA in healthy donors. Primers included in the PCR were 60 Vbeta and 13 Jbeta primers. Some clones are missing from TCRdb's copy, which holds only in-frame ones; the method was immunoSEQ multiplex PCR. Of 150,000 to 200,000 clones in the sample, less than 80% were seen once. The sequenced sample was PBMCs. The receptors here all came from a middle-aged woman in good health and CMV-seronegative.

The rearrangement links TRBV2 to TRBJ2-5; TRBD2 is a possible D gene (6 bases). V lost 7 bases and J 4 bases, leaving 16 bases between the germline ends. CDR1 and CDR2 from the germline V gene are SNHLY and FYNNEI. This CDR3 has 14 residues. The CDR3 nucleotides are TGTGCCAGCAACCCTCGGAGGGAAGGAGAGACCCAGTACTTC. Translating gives CASNPRREGETQYF.

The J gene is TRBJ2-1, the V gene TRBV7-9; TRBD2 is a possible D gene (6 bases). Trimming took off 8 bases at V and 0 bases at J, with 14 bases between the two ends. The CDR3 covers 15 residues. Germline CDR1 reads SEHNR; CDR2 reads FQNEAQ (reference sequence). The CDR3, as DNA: TGTGCCAGCCGAGACGGAGGGAGCTCCTACAATGAGCAGTTCTTC. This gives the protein CASRDGGSSYNEQFF.

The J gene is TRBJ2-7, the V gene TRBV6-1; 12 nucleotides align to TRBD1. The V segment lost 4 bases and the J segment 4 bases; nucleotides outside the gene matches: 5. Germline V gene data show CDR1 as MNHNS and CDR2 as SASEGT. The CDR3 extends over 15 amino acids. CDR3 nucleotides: TGTGCCAGCAGTGCCGGGACAGGGGGCGGGTACGAGCAGTACTTC. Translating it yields CASSAGTGGGYEQYF.

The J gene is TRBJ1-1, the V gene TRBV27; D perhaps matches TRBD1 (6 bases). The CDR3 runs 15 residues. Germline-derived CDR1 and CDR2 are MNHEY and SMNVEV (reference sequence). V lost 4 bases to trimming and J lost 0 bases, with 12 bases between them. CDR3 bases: TGTGCCAGCAGTTGGACAGCCGCGATGAACACTGAAGCTTTCTTT. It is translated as CASSWTAAMNTEAFF.

The CDR3 bases are TGTGCCAGCTCACCACCGATCGAGAACTATGGCTACACCTTC. Amino acid sequence: CASSPPIENYGYTF. The V gene is TRBV18, the J gene TRBJ1-2, with D uncertain. The CDR3 loop spans 14 amino acids. Per germline, CDR1 KGHSH and CDR2 LQKENI. The V end lost 0 bases, the J end lost 2 bases, and 7 bases lay between the germline ends. The full variable domain, completed using reference TRBV18 and TRBJ1-2, is NAGVMQNPRHLVRRRGQEARLRCSPMKGHSHVYWYRQLPEEGLKFMVYLQKENIIDESGMPKERFSAEFPKEGPSILRIQQVVRGDSAAYFCASSPPIENYGYTFGSGTRLTVV.

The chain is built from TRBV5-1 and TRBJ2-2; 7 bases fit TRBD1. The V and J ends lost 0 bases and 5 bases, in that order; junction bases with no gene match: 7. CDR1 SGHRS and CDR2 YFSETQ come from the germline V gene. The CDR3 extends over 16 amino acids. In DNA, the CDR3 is TGCGCCAGCAGCTTGGACGGACAGGTCAAGACCGGGGAGCTGTTTTTT. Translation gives CASSLDGQVKTGELFF.

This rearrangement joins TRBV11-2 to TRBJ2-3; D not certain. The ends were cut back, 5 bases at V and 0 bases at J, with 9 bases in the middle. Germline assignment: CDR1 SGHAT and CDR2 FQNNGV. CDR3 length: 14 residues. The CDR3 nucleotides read TGTGCCAGCAGCCCGAAGCCCAGCACAGATACGCAGTATTTT. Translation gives CASSPKPSTDTQYF.

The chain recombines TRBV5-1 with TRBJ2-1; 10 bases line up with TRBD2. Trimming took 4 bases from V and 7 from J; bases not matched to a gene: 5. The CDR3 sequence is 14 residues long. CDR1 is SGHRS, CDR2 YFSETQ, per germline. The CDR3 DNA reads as TGCGCCAGCAGCGTCCCGACTAGCGGGAATGAGCAGTTCTTC. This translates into CASSVPTSGNEQFF.

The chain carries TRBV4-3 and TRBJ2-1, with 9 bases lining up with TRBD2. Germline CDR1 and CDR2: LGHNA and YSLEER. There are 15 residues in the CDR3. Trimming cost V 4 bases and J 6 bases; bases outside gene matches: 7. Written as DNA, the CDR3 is TGCGCCAGCAGCCGCTCTCTAGCGGGGCCCAATGAGCAGTTCTTC. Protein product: CASSRSLAGPNEQFF.